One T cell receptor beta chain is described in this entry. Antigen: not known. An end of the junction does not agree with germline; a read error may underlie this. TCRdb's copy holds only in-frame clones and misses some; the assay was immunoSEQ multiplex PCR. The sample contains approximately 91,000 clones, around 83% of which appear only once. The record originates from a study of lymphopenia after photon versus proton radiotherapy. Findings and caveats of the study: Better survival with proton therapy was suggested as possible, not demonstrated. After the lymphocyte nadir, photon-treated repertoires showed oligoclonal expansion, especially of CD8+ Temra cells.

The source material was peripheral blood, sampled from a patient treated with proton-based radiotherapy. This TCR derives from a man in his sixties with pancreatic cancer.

The CDR3 protein is CASSSGLAGVYEQYF. The CDR3 DNA follows: TGTGCTAGCAGCTCCGGACTAGCGGGAGTATACGAGCAGTACTTC. The J gene is TRBJ2-7, the V gene TRBV7-7; 13 positions agree with TRBD2. Germline assignment: CDR1 SSHAT and CDR2 FNYEAQ (reference sequence). This CDR3 spans 15 amino acids.